The next 23 T cell receptor beta chains were all read from a single sample in a study of neoadjuvant anti-PD-1 for oral cavity cancer. The time point is: after neoadjuvant nivolumab, at surgical resection. The method was immunoSEQ multiplex PCR; TCRdb's version includes in-frame clones alone and lacks a portion of them. This sample has around 13,000 clones, with under 80% found just once. The specimen was PBMCs, collected after nivolumab (anti-PD-1) treatment. All receptors derive from a person between 40 and 80 years old with oral cavity squamous cell carcinoma.

V usage is TRBV6-1 and J usage is TRBJ1-2, with TRBD1 identical over 10 bases. This CDR3 spans 14 amino acids. Germline V gene sequence: CDR1 MNHNS, CDR2 SASEGT. V lost 8 bases and J lost 6; bases outside the gene matches: 9. The DNA for the CDR3 is TGTGCCAGCCAAACCGGGACAGGGGTCGATGGCTACACCTTC. The encoded protein is CASQTGTGVDGYTF.

The chain links TRBV30 to TRBJ2-2, with D possibly matching TRBD1 (6 bases). The CDR3 is made up of 11 amino acids. V was trimmed by 5 bases and J by 7 bases, leaving 8 bases between them. CDR1 is GTSNPN and CDR2 is SVGIG in the germline V gene (reference sequence). The chain's CDR3 is CAWQGSGELFF. The CDR3, as DNA: TGTGCCTGGCAGGGGAGCGGGGAGCTGTTTTTT.

This sequence joins TRBV5-1 and TRBJ1-1; possible D gene TRBD1, 6 bases. This CDR3 region has 17 residues. Trimming took off 4 bases at V and 5 bases at J, with 24 bases between the two ends. The germline V gene encodes CDR1 SGHRS and CDR2 YFSETQ. CDR3 DNA sequence: TGCGCCAGCAGCGTGGGGGTGGCGGGGGCGCGGGAAACTGAAGCTTTCTTT. As protein: CASSVGVAGARETEAFF.

The chain recombines TRBV13 with TRBJ2-7, with TRBD1 matching over 7 bases. This CDR3 contains 17 residues. V shed 5 bases, J shed 2 bases, and the junction held 15 bases outside the gene matches. Germline assignment: CDR1 PRHDT and CDR2 FYEKMQ (reference sequence). CDR3: CASSEAKLRDRTYEQYF. The CDR3 region has the DNA TGTGCCAGCAGCGAGGCTAAACTCCGGGACAGAACCTACGAGCAGTACTTC.

The V gene is TRBV29-1, the J gene TRBJ1-5; no reliable D call. Germline V gives CDR1 SQVTM, CDR2 ANQGSEA. The V end lost 5 bases, the J end lost 0 bases, and 14 bases lay between the germline ends. This CDR3 comprises 15 residues. The CDR3 region is CSVSLPPSSNQPQHF. DNA of the CDR3: TGCAGCGTTTCCCTCCCCCCGAGTAGCAATCAGCCCCAGCATTTT.

This rearrangement joins TRBV10-3 to TRBJ1-5, with D possibly matching TRBD1 (5 bases). Germline CDR1 is ENHRY and CDR2 is SYGVKD. The CDR3 length is 13 residues. V lost 6 bases to trimming and J lost 0 bases, with 6 bases between them. Here the CDR3 DNA reads TGTGCCATCAGGGGGGATAGCAATCAGCCCCAGCATTTT. It specifies CAIRGDSNQPQHF.

This clone has only a few counts. The chain carries TRBV10-2 and TRBJ2-7; D is undetermined. Germline V CDR1 and CDR2: WSHSY, SAAADI. The germline V and J ends were trimmed by 4 bases and 5 bases, with 12 bases remaining between them. The CDR3 consists of 13 residues. The CDR3 DNA follows: TGCGCCAGCAGTGCTCGAAGGTTGGACGAGCAGTACTTC. Encoded protein: CASSARRLDEQYF.

This chain connects TRBV18 to TRBJ1-4; D remains ambiguous. CDR1 and CDR2 from the germline V gene are KGHSH and LQKENI. Trimming left V 5 bases short and J 8 bases short, with 12 bases between. The CDR3 spans 13 residues. The CDR3 DNA sequence: TGTGCCAGCTCAGGTCAGGCGGACGAAAAACTGTTTTTT. Encoded protein: CASSGQADEKLFF.

The DNA for the CDR3 is TGTGCCAGCAGCGTAGCTGGACAGGAAGCTAACTATGGCTACACCTTC. Its protein product is CASSVAGQEANYGYTF. The chain employs TRBV9 and TRBJ1-2; TRBD1 aligns across 7 bases. V gave up 0 bases and J gave up 0 bases; unmatched junction bases: 5. Per the germline V gene, CDR1 is SGDLS and CDR2 is YYNGEE. This CDR3 has 16 amino acids.

Here the CDR3 reads CSVAKQGRVTWAYNEQFF. CDR3 nucleotides: TGCAGCGTTGCGAAACAGGGGAGGGTAACCTGGGCCTACAATGAGCAGTTCTTC. The chain is built from TRBV29-1 and TRBJ2-1; D is tentatively TRBD1 or TRBD2 (7 bases each). This CDR3 has 18 amino acids. Trimming cost V 4 bases and J 2 bases, with 24 bases left between them. Germline assignment: CDR1 SQVTM and CDR2 ANQGSEA.

CDR3 coding DNA: TGTGCCAGCTCAGCTCCGGGACTCCGTGGCGAGCAGTACTTC. It translates to CASSAPGLRGEQYF. The rearrangement links TRBV18 to TRBJ2-7, with D possibly matching TRBD2 (6 bases). Trimming removed 5 bases from V and 6 bases from J, with 17 bases in between. This CDR3 is built from 14 residues. Per germline, CDR1 KGHSH and CDR2 LQKENI.

This chain connects TRBV10-3 to TRBJ1-1; D might be TRBD1 (5 bases). The ends were cut back, 7 bases at V and 1 base at J, with 13 bases in the middle. The CDR3 is 14 residues long. Germline CDR1 is ENHRY and CDR2 is SYGVKD. CDR3 bases: TGTGCCATCAAGGCGGACGGGGGGAACACTGAAGCTTTCTTT. This gives the protein CAIKADGGNTEAFF.

This clone was found once. V gene TRBV4-1 combines with J gene TRBJ2-1; D unclear. Germline loops: CDR1 MGHRA, CDR2 YSYEKL. The V gene lost 1 base and the J gene lost 3 bases, with 10 bases spanning the gap. The CDR3 spans 15 residues. For the CDR3, the DNA is TGCGCCAGCAGCCAAGCTGCGACCAGCTACAATGAGCAGTTCTTC. Protein: CASSQAATSYNEQFF.

This clone was counted a single time. The chain links TRBV19 to TRBJ1-5; 8 bases line up with TRBD1. From germline, CDR1 is LNHDA and CDR2 SQIVND (reference sequence). The V and J ends lost 1 base and 1 base, in that order; junction bases with no gene match: 12. The CDR3 is made up of 19 amino acids. CDR3 in amino acids: CASSIGGAGGARSNQPQHF. The CDR3 coding sequence is TGTGCCAGTAGTATAGGAGGGGCAGGGGGCGCGAGGAGCAATCAGCCCCAGCATTTT. The variable domain in full, completed from reference TRBV19 and TRBJ1-5, reads DGGITQSPKYLFRKEGQNVTLSCEQNLNHDAMYWYRQDPGQGLRLIYYSQIVNDFQKGDIAEGYSVSREKKESFPLTVTSAQKNPTAFYLCASSIGGAGGARSNQPQHFGDGTRLSIL.

This chain links TRBV27 with TRBJ2-5; D is undetermined. Germline loops: CDR1 MNHEY, CDR2 SMNVEV (reference sequence). CDR3 size: 13 residues. Trimming took off 6 bases at V and 6 bases at J, with 14 bases between the two ends. This CDR3 reads CASRRDGSKTQYF. The DNA of the CDR3 is TGTGCCAGCAGGCGAGATGGGTCTAAGACCCAGTACTTC.

The gene calls are TRBV4-1 and TRBJ1-1, with D unresolved. Germline V gene data show CDR1 as MGHRA and CDR2 as YSYEKL. The CDR3 runs 16 residues. Trimming left V 1 base short and J 0 bases short, with 12 bases between. The CDR3 sequence is CASSQGFASMNTEAFF. Here the CDR3 DNA reads TGCGCCAGCAGCCAAGGGTTTGCCAGCATGAACACTGAAGCTTTCTTT.

Only a few counts were recorded for this clone. This chain's CDR3 is CASSPVGALYGYTF. As DNA, the CDR3 is TGTGCCAGCAGTCCGGTAGGGGCCCTCTATGGCTACACCTTC. The V call is TRBV28, the J call TRBJ1-2; D is possibly TRBD1 (5 bases). The germline V gene encodes CDR1 MDHEN and CDR2 SYDVKM. V shed 5 bases and J shed 4 bases, with 14 bases lying between them. CDR3 size: 14 residues.

V gene TRBV6-1 combines with J gene TRBJ2-5, with TRBD2 as a possible D gene (7 bases). This CDR3 spans 16 amino acids. Germline loops: CDR1 MNHNS, CDR2 SASEGT. V lost 3 bases and J lost 5, with 19 bases in between. DNA of the CDR3: TGTGCCAGCAGTGAGCGCGGGGGCCTGGATGGGGAGACCCAGTACTTC. Translation: CASSERGGLDGETQYF.

This chain uses TRBV11-2 with TRBJ2-7, with TRBD2 identical over 11 bases. Germline CDR1 reads SGHAT; CDR2 reads FQNNGV. The CDR3 covers 15 residues. The V segment lost 5 bases and the J segment 3 bases; nucleotides outside the gene matches: 6. CDR3 amino acids: CASSTRTSGRYEQYF. The DNA of the CDR3 is TGTGCCAGCAGCACACGGACTAGCGGGCGCTACGAGCAGTACTTC.

The V call is TRBV6-6, the J call TRBJ2-3; tentative D call: TRBD2 (5 bases). V was clipped by 2 bases and J by 8 bases, with 5 bases between them. Germline values: CDR1 MNHNY, CDR2 SVGAGI (reference sequence). The CDR3 is 11 amino acids. CDR3 protein: CASSYGGTQYF. DNA of the CDR3: TGTGCCAGCAGTTACGGAGGTACGCAGTATTTT.

The chain carries TRBV11-2 and TRBJ2-1, with 7 bases identical to TRBD1. CDR1 is SGHAT and CDR2 is FQNNGV in the germline V gene. The CDR3 runs 15 residues. V dropped 4 bases and J dropped 0; count of bases not matched to a gene: 3. Here the CDR3 reads CASSSGQSSYNEQFF. CDR3 DNA sequence: TGTGCCAGCAGCTCGGGACAGAGCTCCTACAATGAGCAGTTCTTC.

The V call is TRBV19, the J call TRBJ2-1, with D possibly matching TRBD2 (6 bases). This CDR3 contains 15 residues. The germline V gene encodes CDR1 LNHDA and CDR2 SQIVND (reference sequence). Between the trimmed V and J ends, which lost 7 bases and 0 bases, there was a span of 13 bases. CDR3 in amino acids: CASTALASSYNEQFF. The CDR3 DNA follows: TGTGCCAGTACCGCTCTAGCGAGCTCCTACAATGAGCAGTTCTTC.

This clone was seen only a few times. This sequence joins TRBV4-2 and TRBJ2-3; D remains ambiguous. With 4 bases removed from V and 6 bases from J, the gap between germline ends came to 14 bases. This CDR3 region has 14 residues. CDR1 is LGHNA and CDR2 is YNFKEQ in the germline V gene. This CDR3 reads CASSLSQVSDTQYF. In DNA form, the CDR3 reads TGTGCCAGCAGCCTAAGCCAGGTATCGGATACGCAGTATTTT.